The 29 T cell receptor beta chains below come from one sample, sequenced in a study of blood T cell repertoires in COVID-19. Data came from immunoSEQ multiplex PCR; TCRdb stores just in-frame clones and leaves some out. Counted here are roughly 100,000 clones, about four fifths occurring once; the ten biggest clones make up 18%. The sample comprised peripheral blood. Every receptor here comes from an elderly woman with active or convalescent COVID-19.

This clone was picked up a small number of times. The V gene is TRBV2, the J gene TRBJ2-7, with a weak D call TRBD2 (6 bases). The V gene lost 6 bases and the J gene lost 9 bases, with 30 bases spanning the gap. Germline CDR1 is SNHLY and CDR2 is FYNNEI. The CDR3 is made up of 17 amino acids. The CDR3 reads CASSESGAGLLTTAQYF. The DNA of the CDR3 is TGTGCCAGCAGCGAAAGTGGGGCGGGGCTACTGACTACGGCGCAGTACTTC.

This clone was counted only a few times. The rearrangement uses TRBV4-1 and TRBJ2-7; TRBD1 aligns across 9 bases. Germline CDR1 is MGHRA and CDR2 is YSYEKL. This CDR3 contains 16 residues. V lost 0 bases to trimming and J lost 3 bases; unmatched junction nucleotides: 6. CDR3 protein: CASSQDLGQGSYEQYF. CDR3 in DNA: TGCGCCAGCAGCCAAGACCTGGGACAGGGAAGCTACGAGCAGTACTTC.

This chain connects TRBV6-5 to TRBJ2-7, with D maybe TRBD2 (6 bases). This CDR3 region has 12 residues. Germline-derived CDR1 and CDR2 are MNHEY and SVGAGI. V was cut by 6 bases and J by 2 bases, with 8 bases left in between. Here the CDR3 reads CASRGTPYEQYF. For the CDR3, the DNA is TGTGCCAGCAGGGGGACTCCCTACGAGCAGTACTTC.

The chain joins TRBV28 to TRBJ1-5, with D possibly TRBD1 on 5 matching bases. V gave up 5 bases and J gave up 7 bases, with 21 bases separating them. The CDR3 covers 16 residues. Germline CDR1 and CDR2: MDHEN and SYDVKM. CDR3 DNA: TGTGCCAGCAGTCCGCCCCTTCAGGGATCTCGGCAGCCCCAGCATTTT. Translation: CASSPPLQGSRQPQHF.

This chain joins TRBV5-1 and TRBJ1-5; the match to TRBD1 covers 8 bases. There are 13 residues in the CDR3. Germline V CDR1 and CDR2: SGHRS, YFSETQ. With V trimmed by 4 bases and J by 6 bases, 3 bases remained unmatched. The CDR3 sequence is CASSTGGSQPQHF. CDR3 DNA: TGCGCCAGCAGCACAGGGGGTAGTCAGCCCCAGCATTTT.

The CDR3 bases are TGTGCCAGCAGAACCTGGGGGACTAGCGGGAGGATAGCCAAAAACATTCAGTACTTC. It translates to CASRTWGTSGRIAKNIQYF. The gene calls are TRBV11-3 and TRBJ2-4; 15 nucleotides agree with TRBD2. After removal of 6 bases from V and 0 bases from J, the junction contained 9 bases not matched to a gene. The germline CDR1 and CDR2 sequences are SGHNT and YENEEA. This CDR3 has 19 residues.

This chain joins TRBV5-4 and TRBJ1-1; D is unresolved. The germline V gene encodes CDR1 SGHNT and CDR2 YYREEE (reference sequence). The CDR3 is 14 residues long. V was trimmed by 0 bases and J by 1 base, leaving 7 bases between them. The CDR3 bases are TGTGCCAGCAGCTTGGCGGGTAGGAACACTGAAGCTTTCTTT. Amino acids: CASSLAGRNTEAFF.

V is TRBV25-1 and J is TRBJ1-5; a weak D match, TRBD1 (6 bases). Per the germline V gene, CDR1 is MGHDK and CDR2 is SYGVNS. V was clipped by 4 bases and J by 4 bases, with 11 bases between them. This CDR3 is 14 amino acids long. The chain's CDR3 is CASSGQGKNQPQHF. DNA of the CDR3: TGTGCCAGCAGTGGGCAGGGGAAAAATCAGCCCCAGCATTTT.

This chain uses TRBV20-1 with TRBJ1-5, with 8 nucleotides matching TRBD1. The J segment lost 6 bases and the V segment lost 3 bases, leaving 10 bases of the junction unmatched. CDR1 is DFQATT and CDR2 is SNEGSKA in the germline V gene (reference sequence). The CDR3 loop spans 15 amino acids. The CDR3 nucleotides read TGCAGTGCTAGTATCGTCAGGGGGCCGGGTCAGCCCCAGCATTTT. Residues: CSASIVRGPGQPQHF.

V usage is TRBV19 and J usage is TRBJ2-7, with 8 bases fitting TRBD1. The V gene's germline CDR1 is LNHDA and CDR2 SQIVND (reference sequence). The ends lost 5 bases at V and 4 bases at J; junction bases unmatched: 7. CDR3 length equals 14 residues. The CDR3 sequence: CASSPTGVGYEQYF. The CDR3, as DNA: TGTGCCAGTAGTCCGACAGGGGTGGGGTACGAGCAGTACTTC.

Concerning this clone: The sample has other DNA sequences that encode this CDR3 too. The chain joins TRBV27 to TRBJ2-5; 7 bases agree with TRBD1. J gave up 2 bases and V 4 bases, and 4 bases lay outside the gene matches. The CDR3 length is 14 residues. Germline lookup yields CDR1 MNHEY and CDR2 SMNVEV (reference sequence). CDR3 coding DNA: TGTGCCAGCAGTTCATGGGACAGACAAGAGACCCAGTACTTC. Its protein is CASSSWDRQETQYF.

The rearrangement uses TRBV28 and TRBJ2-5; the D is unclear. Trimming shortened V by 2 bases and J by 7 bases, and 11 bases separated the two germline ends. Germline assignment: CDR1 MDHEN and CDR2 SYDVKM. This CDR3 is built from 13 residues. The CDR3 DNA sequence: TGTGCCAGCAGTTTACTCCAGGTCGGGACCCAGTACTTC. This translates into CASSLLQVGTQYF.

The chain recombines TRBV7-2 with TRBJ1-5, with 9 bases matching TRBD1. The CDR3 has 15 residues. The V gene end was trimmed by 1 base and the J gene end by 7 bases; junction bases not matched to a gene: 5. CDR1 and CDR2 (germline): SGHTA, FQGNSA. CDR3 nucleotides: TGTGCCAGCAGCTTAGGTGGACAGGGGACCCAGCCCCAGCATTTT. Translating gives CASSLGGQGTQPQHF.

This clone has more than one count but fewer than ten. V is TRBV10-3 and J is TRBJ2-1; TRBD1 matches at 7 bases. The germline V gene encodes CDR1 ENHRY and CDR2 SYGVKD. This CDR3 has 14 amino acids. V lost 3 bases to trimming and J lost 6 bases; unmatched junction nucleotides: 5. The CDR3 DNA reads as TGTGCCATCAGTGAACAGGGGTTGGGCAATGAGCAGTTCTTC. Encoded protein: CAISEQGLGNEQFF.

This rearrangement joins TRBV5-4 to TRBJ2-7; 10 positions match TRBD2. CDR1 and CDR2 from the germline V gene are SGHNT and YYREEE (reference sequence). With V trimmed by 0 bases and J by 5 bases, 2 bases remained unmatched. The CDR3 loop spans 14 amino acids. The CDR3 coding sequence is TGTGCCAGCAGCTTGGGGCTAGCGGGAGACGAGCAGTACTTC. It is translated as CASSLGLAGDEQYF. The variable domain in full, with the rest retrieved from reference TRBV5-4 and TRBJ2-7, is ETGVTQSPTHLIKTRGQQVTLRCSSQSGHNTVSWYQQALGQGPQFIFQYYREEENGRGNFPPRFSGLQFPNYSSELNVNALELDDSALYLCASSLGLAGDEQYFGPGTRLTVT.

The J gene is TRBJ2-3, the V gene TRBV7-8; the D gene is possibly TRBD1 (6 bases). The V end was cut by 5 bases, the J end by 0 bases, with 12 bases between. The CDR3 loop spans 15 amino acids. The germline V gene encodes CDR1 SGHVS and CDR2 FQNEAQ. CDR3 loop: CASSPLQGSTDTQYF. CDR3 bases: TGTGCCAGCAGCCCCTTACAGGGCAGCACAGATACGCAGTATTTT.

The genes are TRBV6-1 and TRBJ1-3; D uncertain. This CDR3 is 16 amino acids long. The V end lost 2 bases, the J end lost 0 bases, and 11 bases lay between the germline ends. Germline CDR1 reads MNHNS; CDR2 reads SASEGT. Here the CDR3 DNA reads TGTGCCAGCAGTGAATTAAAGCCGAACTCTGGAAACACCATATATTTT. Protein sequence: CASSELKPNSGNTIYF.

This clone was observed a few times. The V call is TRBV5-1, the J call TRBJ2-3, with TRBD2 identical over 11 bases. V gave up 5 bases and J gave up 2 bases; unmatched junction bases: 13. The CDR3 sequence is 18 residues long. CDR1 is SGHRS, CDR2 YFSETQ, per germline. The CDR3 sequence: CASRERLAGGPDTDTQYF. In DNA, the CDR3 is TGCGCCAGCAGAGAGAGGCTAGCGGGAGGCCCCGACACAGATACGCAGTATTTT.

In this sample, this clone turned up once. The chain recombines TRBV30 with TRBJ2-6; no clear D gene. This CDR3 has 15 amino acids. Deletions cut 0 bases from V and 0 bases from J, with 6 bases between. The germline V gene encodes CDR1 GTSNPN and CDR2 SVGIG (reference sequence). The CDR3 bases are TGTGCCTGGAGTGTAGATAGCTCTGGGGCCAACGTCCTGACTTTC. This gives the protein CAWSVDSSGANVLTF.

J is TRBJ2-3 and V is TRBV3-1 (or the pseudogene TRBV3-2); 7 bases are a match to TRBD2. V lost 3 bases and J lost 0; bases outside the gene matches: 9. CDR1 is LGHDT, CDR2 YNNKEL, per germline (reference sequence). The CDR3 runs 17 residues. Written as DNA, the CDR3 is TGTGCCAGCAGCCAGGGCCCCAGCGGGGATAGCACAGATACGCAGTATTTT. It specifies CASSQGPSGDSTDTQYF.

This chain links TRBV6-1 with TRBJ2-7; D is ambiguous. V shed 1 base and J shed 3 bases, with 4 bases lying between them. From germline, CDR1 is MNHNS and CDR2 SASEGT. There are 12 residues in the CDR3. The CDR3 loop is CASSEGGYEQYF. CDR3 nucleotide sequence: TGTGCCAGCAGTGAAGGCGGCTACGAGCAGTACTTC.

The chain carries TRBV7-3 and TRBJ2-7, with 9 nucleotides matching TRBD1. Germline V gives CDR1 SGHTA, CDR2 FQGTGA. This CDR3 has 14 residues. V lost 5 bases to trimming and J lost 3 bases; unmatched junction nucleotides: 5. In DNA form, the CDR3 reads TGTGCCAGCAGCCCGGACAGGGGAGACTACGAGCAGTACTTC. This codes for CASSPDRGDYEQYF.

The chain is built from TRBV28 and TRBJ2-3; 9 positions agree with TRBD2. The trim removed 4 bases at V and 3 bases at J, leaving 5 bases unmatched. Germline assignment: CDR1 MDHEN and CDR2 SYDVKM. The CDR3 runs to 15 residues. This CDR3 reads CASSSGGRGTDTQYF. CDR3 bases: TGTGCCAGCAGTTCCGGCGGGAGGGGTACAGATACGCAGTATTTT.

The rearrangement joins TRBV9 to TRBJ2-2; 8 nucleotides align to TRBD1. J lost 2 bases, V lost 4 bases, and 4 bases had no gene match. Germline loops: CDR1 SGDLS, CDR2 YYNGEE. The CDR3 has 15 amino acids. CDR3 residues: CASSLRGQNTGELFF. The DNA for the CDR3 is TGTGCCAGCAGCCTCAGGGGGCAAAACACCGGGGAGCTGTTTTTT.

This chain connects TRBV6-5 to TRBJ1-2; no definite D call. CDR1 is MNHEY and CDR2 is SVGAGI in the germline V gene. The CDR3 has 14 residues. Trimming pared 0 bases from V and 3 bases from J, leaving 8 bases between. For the CDR3, the DNA is TGTGCCAGCAGTTACTCTTCACAGTACTATGGCTACACCTTC. Protein sequence: CASSYSSQYYGYTF.

The chain uses TRBV4-1 and TRBJ1-5; D gene ambiguous. The CDR3 consists of 17 residues. Trimming stripped 0 bases from V and 2 bases from J, with 14 bases between. Germline CDR1 is MGHRA and CDR2 is YSYEKL. Here the CDR3 DNA reads TGCGCCAGCAGCCAAGATGGGCATGGCGTAGGCAATCAGCCCCAGCATTTT. It is translated as CASSQDGHGVGNQPQHF.

The chain employs TRBV21-1 and TRBJ2-5; the table names TRBD1, a call not compared with the DNA. TRBV21-1 counts as a pseudogene. The CDR3 length is 19 residues. CDR3 in amino acids: CASSNRQGPSAINEETQYF. In DNA, the CDR3 is TGTGCCAGCAGCAATAGACAGGGGCCTTCTGCCATAAATGAAGAGACCCAGTACTTC.

This clone was seen only once. This rearrangement joins TRBV19 to TRBJ2-2; the match to TRBD2 covers 7 bases. Trimming took 4 bases from V and 6 from J; bases not matched to a gene: 8. This CDR3 region has 15 residues. The germline V gene encodes CDR1 LNHDA and CDR2 SQIVND (reference sequence). This CDR3 is CASSTAGVDPGELFF. The CDR3 DNA reads TGTGCCAGTAGTACCGCGGGAGTGGATCCCGGGGAGCTGTTTTTT. The whole variable domain, filled in from reference TRBV19 and TRBJ2-2, reads DGGITQSPKYLFRKEGQNVTLSCEQNLNHDAMYWYRQDPGQGLRLIYYSQIVNDFQKGDIAEGYSVSREKKESFPLTVTSAQKNPTAFYLCASSTAGVDPGELFFGEGSRLTVL.

The rearrangement uses TRBV6-1 and TRBJ2-7; 11 bases are a match to TRBD2. Germline V gene sequence: CDR1 MNHNS, CDR2 SASEGT. The CDR3 is made up of 14 amino acids. J lost 2 bases, V lost 4 bases, and 1 base had no gene match. The CDR3 DNA reads TGTGCCAGCAGTGTAGCGGGAGGGGCCTACGAGCAGTACTTC. Protein: CASSVAGGAYEQYF.